These 17 T cell receptor beta chains were sequenced from one sample in a study of T-cell memory formation after mild COVID-19. TCRdb recomputed calls from the 5' RACE reads with MiXCR, one row per CDR3 protein. The sample has some 450,000 distinct CDR3 sequences; about 20% are singletons. The sequenced material came from PBMCs or a T cell subset sorted from them (not recorded which). These receptor sequences come from an adult woman who had mild COVID-19 (a few samples of this study predate the infection). Cell type and time point are not known.

The chain links TRBV12-3 or TRBV12-4 to TRBJ2-5; 9 bases map to TRBD2. The CDR3 sequence is 15 residues long. The trim removed 5 bases at V and 4 bases at J, leaving 8 bases unmatched. The chain's CDR3 is CASSPGGGAGETQYF. DNA of the CDR3: TGTGCCAGCAGTCCTGGCGGGGGGGCTGGAGAGACCCAGTACTTC.

The V and J genes are TRBV4-3 and TRBJ2-5; no definite D call. There are 15 residues in the CDR3. V gave up 0 bases and J gave up 2 bases, with 10 bases separating them. Per germline, CDR1 LGHNA and CDR2 YSLEER. The CDR3 is CASSQEGTVQETQYF. The CDR3 DNA reads as TGCGCCAGCAGCCAAGAAGGCACAGTGCAAGAGACCCAGTACTTC.

The chain is built from TRBV5-1 and TRBJ2-1; the match to TRBD2 covers 12 bases. Looked up from germline, CDR1 is SGHRS and CDR2 is YFSETQ. The CDR3 has 17 amino acids. The J segment lost 7 bases and the V segment lost 3 bases, leaving 11 bases of the junction unmatched. The CDR3 loop reads CASSWDSSGRAWNEQFF. CDR3 nucleotides: TGCGCCAGCAGCTGGGATTCTAGCGGGAGGGCCTGGAATGAGCAGTTCTTC.

The genes are TRBV12-5 and TRBJ1-3; no clear D. The CDR3 has 15 amino acids. Trimming cost V 1 base and J 0 bases, with 7 bases left between them. The V gene's germline CDR1 is LGHNT and CDR2 FRNRAP. The CDR3 sequence is CASGLDFGSGNTIYF. The CDR3 region has the DNA TGTGCTAGTGGTTTGGATTTTGGCTCTGGAAACACCATATATTTT.

CDR3 nucleotides: TGCAGTGCTAGAGTTAACTCGAATAGTTTCACCTTC. Protein: CSARVNSNSFTF. The rearrangement joins TRBV20-1 to TRBJ1-2; D not certain. V lost 1 base to trimming and J lost 13 bases, with 16 bases between them. CDR3 size: 12 residues. CDR1 is DFQATT and CDR2 is SNEGSKA in the germline V gene (reference sequence).

This clonotype was counted between two and nine times. V is TRBV20-1 and J is TRBJ2-7; D unresolved. With 1 base removed from V and 5 bases from J, the gap between germline ends came to 33 bases. This CDR3 comprises 20 residues. Germline CDR1 reads DFQATT; CDR2 reads SNEGSKA (reference sequence). The CDR3: CSARGYPNDIGNSRANEQYF. CDR3 nucleotide sequence: TGCAGTGCTAGAGGATATCCAAACGACATAGGGAATAGCCGGGCAAACGAGCAGTACTTC.

The rearrangement links TRBV4-1 to TRBJ2-7; D perhaps matches TRBD1 (6 bases). The CDR3 totals 16 residues. V gave up 0 bases and J gave up 3 bases, with 15 bases separating them. Germline V gene sequence: CDR1 MGHRA, CDR2 YSYEKL. In DNA form, the CDR3 reads TGCGCCAGCAGCCAAGACGACACAGGGAAAATCTACGAGCAGTACTTC. It specifies CASSQDDTGKIYEQYF.

This clonotype was seen a handful of times. The chain couples TRBV7-3 to TRBJ1-1; no reliable D call. The ends were cut back, 2 bases at V and 0 bases at J, with 7 bases in the middle. CDR1 and CDR2 from the germline V gene are SGHTA and FQGTGA. This CDR3 contains 14 residues. The DNA of the CDR3 is TGTGCCAGCAGCTTAGGGAAGATGAACACTGAAGCTTTCTTT. It codes for CASSLGKMNTEAFF.

This clonotype was counted a few times. The J gene is TRBJ1-1, the V gene TRBV6-6; tentatively, D is TRBD1 (6 bases). This CDR3 region has 13 residues. V gave up 8 bases and J gave up 4 bases, with 14 bases separating them. Germline V CDR1 and CDR2: MNHNY, SVGAGI (reference sequence). This CDR3 reads CASRRGAGTEAFF. CDR3 DNA sequence: TGTGCCAGCCGGAGGGGGGCAGGCACTGAAGCTTTCTTT.

The rearrangement links TRBV12-3 or TRBV12-4 to TRBJ2-2, with a weak D call TRBD1 (6 bases). V lost 6 bases and J 4 bases, leaving 12 bases between the germline ends. CDR3 length equals 14 residues. CDR3 nucleotide sequence: TGTGCCAGCAGGGGGGCAGGGGCCACCGGGGAGCTGTTTTTT. It specifies CASRGAGATGELFF.

The CDR3 region is CAWSEQYEQYF. The CDR3 region has the DNA TGTGCCTGGAGTGAACAGTACGAGCAGTACTTC. The chain uses TRBV30 and TRBJ2-7, with unresolved D. The germline CDR1 and CDR2 sequences are GTSNPN and SVGIG (reference sequence). The CDR3 runs to 11 residues. Trimming removed 1 base from V and 4 bases from J, with 5 bases in between.

The chain recombines TRBV4-1 with TRBJ2-7, with D maybe TRBD2 (6 bases). V lost 7 bases, J lost 6 bases, and 16 bases lay in between. Germline V gives CDR1 MGHRA, CDR2 YSYEKL. This CDR3 comprises 13 residues. This CDR3 reads CASKNPGLTEQYF. DNA of the CDR3: TGCGCCAGCAAGAACCCGGGACTCACCGAGCAGTACTTC.

This clonotype was seen a handful of times. In nucleotides, the CDR3 is TGTGCCAGCAGCCCGCGGCCAGGAACGACCTACGAGCAGTACTTC. Translating gives CASSPRPGTTYEQYF. The genes are TRBV11-2 and TRBJ2-7, with D unresolved. Germline V CDR1 and CDR2: SGHAT, FQNNGV. Trimming cost V 5 bases and J 2 bases, with 16 bases left between them. CDR3 size: 15 residues.

V gene TRBV7-9 combines with J gene TRBJ2-3; D is possibly TRBD2 (5 bases). The germline gives CDR1 SEHNR, CDR2 FQNEAQ (reference sequence). The CDR3 contains 16 residues. Trimming left V 4 bases short and J 0 bases short, with 14 bases between. The CDR3 is CASSSEGSLSTDTQYF. DNA for the CDR3: TGTGCCAGCAGCTCCGAGGGCTCGTTGAGCACAGATACGCAGTATTTT.

This clonotype was observed a few times. The gene calls are TRBV5-4 and TRBJ2-7, with TRBD1 identical over 7 bases. The CDR3 runs 14 residues. Germline CDR1 is SGHNT and CDR2 is YYREEE (reference sequence). V was pared by 3 bases and J by 5 bases, with 8 bases of the junction left unmatched. In DNA, the CDR3 is TGTGCCAGCAGCTCGGAAACGACAGGGCACGAGCAGTACTTC. It translates to CASSSETTGHEQYF.

The chain employs TRBV7-9 and TRBJ2-3; 11 nucleotides match TRBD2. The trim removed 1 base at V and 0 bases at J, leaving 3 bases unmatched. The germline gives CDR1 SEHNR, CDR2 FQNEAQ (reference sequence). There are 17 residues in the CDR3. The CDR3: CASSLGGTSGSTDTQYF. The DNA for the CDR3 is TGTGCCAGCAGCTTAGGAGGGACTAGCGGTAGCACAGATACGCAGTATTTT.

The J gene is TRBJ2-5, the V gene TRBV7-2; tentatively, D is TRBD2 (6 bases). The CDR3 sequence is 15 residues long. The germline V and J ends were trimmed by 1 base and 2 bases, with 11 bases remaining between them. Germline lookup yields CDR1 SGHTA and CDR2 FQGNSA. The CDR3 loop reads CASSLGGRRQETQYF. CDR3 DNA: TGTGCCAGCAGCTTAGGTGGGAGGAGACAAGAGACCCAGTACTTC.